One and the same sample provided the 30 T cell receptor beta chains below, sequenced in a study of blood T cell repertoires in COVID-19. The repertoire was sequenced with immunoSEQ multiplex PCR; TCRdb's copy has only in-frame clones and lacks some. This sample yields approximately 180,000 clones, of which 75% to 85% are seen a single time; less than 20% belongs to the top ten. The sequenced material came from PBMCs or T cells enriched from blood (not recorded which). The receptors come from a woman aged 50 to 60 with acute COVID-19.

The CDR3 sequence is CASTTKYTTEAFF. Written as DNA, the CDR3 is TGCGCCAGCACCACAAAATATACCACTGAAGCTTTCTTT. The rearrangement links TRBV4-3 to TRBJ1-1; the D is unclear. The CDR3 sequence is 13 residues long. The V gene's germline CDR1 is LGHNA and CDR2 YSLEER. Trimming took off 7 bases at V and 4 bases at J, with 13 bases between the two ends.

CDR3 sequence reads: CATCAATNEKLFF. CDR3 bases: TGTGCCACCTGTGCAGCAACTAATGAAAAACTGTTTTTT. The V call is TRBV6-5, the J call TRBJ1-4; D remains ambiguous. The V end was cut by 10 bases, the J end by 0 bases, with 9 bases between. The CDR3 spans 13 residues. Germline V gene lookup returns CDR1 MNHEY and CDR2 SVGAGI.

V and J are TRBV9 and TRBJ2-5; 8 positions agree with TRBD2. Unmatched junction bases numbered 6, after V lost 0 bases and J lost 2 bases. Per the germline V gene, CDR1 is SGDLS and CDR2 is YYNGEE. The CDR3 runs to 16 residues. The CDR3 coding sequence is TGTGCCAGCAGCGTAGATGCGGGGGGAGAACAAGAGACCCAGTACTTC. This sequence encodes CASSVDAGGEQETQYF.

The chain combines TRBV5-4 with TRBJ2-3; 7 positions agree with TRBD2. The CDR3 loop spans 18 amino acids. Trimming at V came to 0 bases and at J to 2 bases, leaving 12 bases not matched to a gene. Germline loops: CDR1 SGHNT, CDR2 YYREEE (reference sequence). CDR3 DNA: TGTGCCAGCAGCTTGGCCCCTTGGCTAGCGGACACCACAGATACGCAGTATTTT. It is translated as CASSLAPWLADTTDTQYF.

J is TRBJ1-3 and V is TRBV27; TRBD1 matches 8 bases. The ends lost 6 bases at V and 4 bases at J; junction bases unmatched: 8. CDR1 and CDR2 (germline): MNHEY, SMNVEV (reference sequence). CDR3 length: 15 amino acids. As DNA, the CDR3 is TGTGCCAGCAGCGATCAGGGGGCTAAAGGAAACACCATATATTTT. Residues: CASSDQGAKGNTIYF.

The J gene is TRBJ1-6, the V gene TRBV18, with 7 bases fitting TRBD1. The V and J ends lost 3 bases and 3 bases, in that order; junction bases with no gene match: 5. CDR3 size: 16 residues. Germline V CDR1 and CDR2: KGHSH, LQKENI. The CDR3 reads CASSPEQGNYNSPLHF. The CDR3 DNA sequence: TGTGCCAGCTCACCTGAACAGGGGAACTATAATTCACCCCTCCACTTT.

A few counts support this clone. J is TRBJ1-1 and V is TRBV11-2, with D unresolved. From germline, CDR1 is SGHAT and CDR2 FQNNGV. With 5 bases removed from V and 0 bases from J, the gap between germline ends came to 7 bases. CDR3 length equals 13 residues. Written as DNA, the CDR3 is TGTGCCAGCAGCGGGAGCGTGAACACTGAAGCTTTCTTT. Translated: CASSGSVNTEAFF.

This sequence joins TRBV24-1 and TRBJ2-1; a weak D match, TRBD2 (5 bases). In germline, CDR1 is KGHDR, CDR2 SFDVKD. V dropped 7 bases and J dropped 5 bases, with 14 bases sitting between them. The CDR3 totals 14 residues. This chain's CDR3 is CATRRGLGNNEQFF. The CDR3 DNA reads TGTGCCACCAGAAGAGGACTGGGAAACAATGAGCAGTTCTTC.

The chain links TRBV3-1 (or the pseudogene TRBV3-2) to TRBJ2-3; D may be TRBD1 (6 bases). Trimming removed 0 bases at V and 1 base at J, with 8 bases between. Germline V CDR1 and CDR2: LGHDT, YNNKEL (reference sequence). This CDR3 spans 15 amino acids. The CDR3, as DNA: TGTGCCAGCAGCCAAGACAGGGGCCGCACAGATACGCAGTATTTT. It is translated as CASSQDRGRTDTQYF.

The chain has TRBV27 and TRBJ1-2, with D perhaps TRBD1 (5 bases). Looked up from germline, CDR1 is MNHEY and CDR2 is SMNVEV (reference sequence). The CDR3 sequence is 12 residues long. V gave up 4 bases and J gave up 6 bases, with 9 bases separating them. CDR3 loop: CASSSPGNGYTF. CDR3 nucleotides: TGTGCCAGCAGTTCCCCAGGGAATGGCTACACCTTC.

V and J are TRBV4-1 and TRBJ2-3; D is perhaps TRBD2 (6 bases). Trimming pared 4 bases from V and 3 bases from J, leaving 11 bases between. The CDR3 sequence is 14 residues long. The V gene's germline CDR1 is MGHRA and CDR2 YSYEKL. As DNA, the CDR3 is TGCGCCAGCAGCCTCGCGGGGTTGACAGATACGCAGTATTTT. Translating it yields CASSLAGLTDTQYF.

This clone was seen a handful of times. This chain connects TRBV11-2 to TRBJ1-2, with unresolved D. There are 12 residues in the CDR3. V lost 5 bases to trimming and J lost 6 bases, with 10 bases between them. Germline V CDR1 and CDR2: SGHAT, FQNNGV. This CDR3 reads CASSTRRDGYTF. The CDR3 coding sequence is TGTGCCAGCAGCACGCGACGGGATGGCTACACCTTC.

This clone was counted between two and nine times. This sequence joins TRBV5-4 and TRBJ1-4, with 7 bases that match TRBD1. V lost 1 base, J lost 4 bases, and 10 bases stayed unmatched. Germline V CDR1 and CDR2: SGHNT, YYREEE (reference sequence). CDR3 size: 17 residues. The CDR3 bases are TGTGCCAGCAGCTTGCTCCACGCGGGACAGAGTAATGAAAAACTGTTTTTT. The encoded protein is CASSLLHAGQSNEKLFF. Full variable domain (missing parts from reference TRBV5-4 and TRBJ1-4): ETGVTQSPTHLIKTRGQQVTLRCSSQSGHNTVSWYQQALGQGPQFIFQYYREEENGRGNFPPRFSGLQFPNYSSELNVNALELDDSALYLCASSLLHAGQSNEKLFFGSGTQLSVL.

This clone is labeled medium-sized. This chain links TRBV7-3 with TRBJ2-5; 12 bases line up with TRBD2. This CDR3 region has 15 residues. Germline V gives CDR1 SGHTA, CDR2 FQGTGA. V was clipped by 4 bases and J by 2 bases; unmatched bases: 2. CDR3: CASSWTSGVQETQYF. DNA of the CDR3: TGTGCCAGCAGCTGGACTAGCGGGGTTCAAGAGACCCAGTACTTC.

This clone was recorded only once. This chain connects TRBV19 to TRBJ1-3; TRBD1 matches at 9 bases. The J segment lost 4 bases and the V segment lost 5 bases, leaving 9 bases of the junction unmatched. The CDR3 has 16 residues. CDR1 is LNHDA, CDR2 SQIVND, per germline (reference sequence). The DNA of the CDR3 is TGTGCCAGTAGTCCCTCCGGGACAGGGCGAGGAAACACCATATATTTT. It specifies CASSPSGTGRGNTIYF.

V and J are TRBV12-3 or TRBV12-4 and TRBJ2-3, with D perhaps TRBD2 (5 bases). The CDR3 extends over 13 amino acids. Deletions cut 8 bases from V and 2 bases from J, with 11 bases between. CDR3 coding DNA: TGTGCCAGCGTAGAGGGATACACAGATACGCAGTATTTT. It is translated as CASVEGYTDTQYF.

CDR3 DNA: TGTGCCAGCAGCGCCGACACCCTCTACGAGCAGTACGTC. Translated: CASSADTLYEQYV. This chain joins TRBV7-8 and TRBJ2-7, with D unresolved. Germline V gene data show CDR1 as SGHVS and CDR2 as FQNEAQ. The CDR3 is made up of 13 amino acids. V was cut by 5 bases and J by 3 bases, with 11 bases left in between.

The chain is built from TRBV27 and TRBJ1-2; 7 bases are a match to TRBD1. The length of the CDR3 is 17 residues. Germline values: CDR1 MNHEY, CDR2 SMNVEV (reference sequence). V trimming: 2 bases; J trimming: 0 bases; junction bases outside the gene matches: 9. CDR3 sequence (DNA): TGTGCCAGCAGTTTACTAGCCGGGACAGCTACTAACTATGGCTACACCTTC. Protein sequence: CASSLLAGTATNYGYTF.

This rearrangement joins TRBV5-1 to TRBJ2-5; D is ambiguous. The germline V gene encodes CDR1 SGHRS and CDR2 YFSETQ. V lost 3 bases, J lost 0 bases, and 3 bases lay in between. The CDR3 length is 12 residues. CDR3 nucleotides: TGCGCCAGCAGCTACAACCAAGAGACCCAGTACTTC. It specifies CASSYNQETQYF.

This chain links TRBV19 with TRBJ1-3; 9 bases fit TRBD1. Germline-derived CDR1 and CDR2 are LNHDA and SQIVND (reference sequence). This CDR3 spans 14 amino acids. J lost 2 bases, V lost 7 bases, and 3 bases had no gene match. For the CDR3, the DNA is TGTGCCAGTATTGACAGGGGGACTGGAAACACCATATATTTT. Translating gives CASIDRGTGNTIYF.

The chain is built from TRBV7-8 and TRBJ2-3; 14 nucleotides match TRBD2. This CDR3 has 15 residues. The germline gives CDR1 SGHVS, CDR2 FQNEAQ. Trimming cost V 5 bases and J 7 bases; bases outside gene matches: 5. CDR3 in amino acids: CASSLGTSGGHTQYF. The CDR3 DNA reads as TGTGCCAGCAGCCTAGGGACTAGCGGGGGTCATACGCAGTATTTT.

This chain connects TRBV5-8 to TRBJ1-5, with 12 bases lining up with TRBD1. The CDR3 length is 14 residues. The V gene end was trimmed by 3 bases and the J gene end by 10 bases; junction bases not matched to a gene: 5. Looked up from germline, CDR1 is SGHTS and CDR2 is YDEGEE. The CDR3 here is CASSWGQGAEPQHF. DNA of the CDR3: TGTGCCAGCAGCTGGGGACAGGGGGCTGAACCCCAGCATTTT.

This clone was detected a few times. This chain joins TRBV28 and TRBJ1-6; tentative D call: TRBD1 (5 bases). V lost 6 bases and J 8 bases, leaving 14 bases between the germline ends. This CDR3 spans 14 amino acids. In germline, CDR1 is MDHEN, CDR2 SYDVKM. DNA for the CDR3: TGTGCCAGCAGCCCGCCCGGGACTTATTCACCCCTCCACTTT. Its translation is CASSPPGTYSPLHF.

This rearrangement joins TRBV28 to TRBJ1-2; 9 bases match TRBD1. V trimming: 5 bases; J trimming: 1 base; junction bases outside the gene matches: 11. Per the germline V gene, CDR1 is MDHEN and CDR2 is SYDVKM. The CDR3 contains 17 residues. Here the CDR3 reads CASSANIGTGINYGYTF. Here the CDR3 DNA reads TGTGCCAGCAGTGCCAATATAGGGACAGGGATTAACTATGGCTACACCTTC.

This chain links TRBV4-1 with TRBJ2-1; 7 bases are a match to TRBD2. Germline values: CDR1 MGHRA, CDR2 YSYEKL. This CDR3 is built from 15 residues. With V trimmed by 1 base and J by 7 bases, 7 bases remained unmatched. Written as DNA, the CDR3 is TGCGCCAGCAGCCAAGGGGGGGGTTGGGATAATGAGCAGTTCTTC. Its protein is CASSQGGGWDNEQFF.

This sequence joins TRBV24-1 and TRBJ2-2, with D uncertain. This CDR3 contains 14 residues. From germline, CDR1 is KGHDR and CDR2 SFDVKD. Between the trimmed V and J ends, which lost 9 bases and 0 bases, there was a span of 10 bases. The CDR3: CATRGNPNTGELFF. Here the CDR3 DNA reads TGTGCCACCCGAGGAAACCCGAACACCGGGGAGCTGTTTTTT.

This chain uses TRBV9 with TRBJ2-6, with a possible D match to TRBD2 (6 bases). The CDR3 covers 17 residues. Germline lookup yields CDR1 SGDLS and CDR2 YYNGEE. The V end lost 0 bases, the J end lost 4 bases, and 14 bases lay between the germline ends. Here the CDR3 reads CASSVVGGVKGANVLTF. The CDR3 DNA sequence: TGTGCCAGCAGCGTAGTAGGAGGGGTAAAAGGGGCCAACGTCCTGACTTTC. Supplemented by reference TRBV9 and TRBJ2-6, the full variable domain reads DSGVTQTPKHLITATGQRVTLRCSPRSGDLSVYWYQQSLDQGLQFLIQYYNGEERAKGNILERFSAQQFPDLHSELNLSSLELGDSALYFCASSVVGGVKGANVLTFGAGSRLTVL.

The V and J genes are TRBV28 and TRBJ1-1; perhaps TRBD1 as D (6 bases). This CDR3 has 14 residues. V gave up 3 bases and J gave up 10 bases, with 18 bases separating them. CDR1 and CDR2 (germline): MDHEN, SYDVKM. Written as DNA, the CDR3 is TGTGCCAGCAGTTTTCATCCGGGGGGGGCTGGAGCTTTCTTT. This sequence encodes CASSFHPGGAGAFF.

This clone has a handful of counts. The CDR3 DNA is TGTGCCAGCAGCTCTGAGGCCTTTAGGGGGAACACCATATATTTT. Translating gives CASSSEAFRGNTIYF. V and J are TRBV11-2 and TRBJ1-3, with D possibly matching TRBD1 (6 bases). The CDR3 runs to 15 residues. CDR1 and CDR2 (germline): SGHAT, FQNNGV. Trimming left V 4 bases short and J 7 bases short, with 17 bases between.

J is TRBJ1-1 and V is TRBV12-3 or TRBV12-4, with a weak D call TRBD1 (5 bases). The CDR3 spans 11 residues. This chain's CDR3 is CAGRGVTEAFF. CDR3 DNA sequence: TGTGCGGGTCGGGGGGTTACTGAAGCTTTCTTT.